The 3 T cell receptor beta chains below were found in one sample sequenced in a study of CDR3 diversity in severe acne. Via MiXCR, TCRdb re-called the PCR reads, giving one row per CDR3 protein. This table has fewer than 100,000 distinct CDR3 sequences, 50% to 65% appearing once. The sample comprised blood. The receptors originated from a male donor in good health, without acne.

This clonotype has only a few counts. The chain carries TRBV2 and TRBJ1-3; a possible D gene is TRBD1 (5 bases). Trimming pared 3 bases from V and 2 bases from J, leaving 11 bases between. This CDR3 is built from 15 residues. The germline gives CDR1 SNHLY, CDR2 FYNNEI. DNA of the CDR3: TGTGCCAGCAGTGACCAGGGATTGGCTGGAAACACCATATATTTT. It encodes CASSDQGLAGNTIYF.

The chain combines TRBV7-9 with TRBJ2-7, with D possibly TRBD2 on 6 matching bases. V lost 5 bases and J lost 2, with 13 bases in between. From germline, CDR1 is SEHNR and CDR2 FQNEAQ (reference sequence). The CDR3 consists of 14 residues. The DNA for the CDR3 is TGTGCCAGCAGCCGACCGGGACTTACCTACGAGCAGTACTTC. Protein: CASSRPGLTYEQYF.

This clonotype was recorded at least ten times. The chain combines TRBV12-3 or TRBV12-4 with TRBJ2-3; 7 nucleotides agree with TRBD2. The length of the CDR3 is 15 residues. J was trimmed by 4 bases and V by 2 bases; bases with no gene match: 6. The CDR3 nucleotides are TGTGCCAGCAGTTTATCGAGCGGGGTCTCAGATACGCAGTATTTT. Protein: CASSLSSGVSDTQYF.